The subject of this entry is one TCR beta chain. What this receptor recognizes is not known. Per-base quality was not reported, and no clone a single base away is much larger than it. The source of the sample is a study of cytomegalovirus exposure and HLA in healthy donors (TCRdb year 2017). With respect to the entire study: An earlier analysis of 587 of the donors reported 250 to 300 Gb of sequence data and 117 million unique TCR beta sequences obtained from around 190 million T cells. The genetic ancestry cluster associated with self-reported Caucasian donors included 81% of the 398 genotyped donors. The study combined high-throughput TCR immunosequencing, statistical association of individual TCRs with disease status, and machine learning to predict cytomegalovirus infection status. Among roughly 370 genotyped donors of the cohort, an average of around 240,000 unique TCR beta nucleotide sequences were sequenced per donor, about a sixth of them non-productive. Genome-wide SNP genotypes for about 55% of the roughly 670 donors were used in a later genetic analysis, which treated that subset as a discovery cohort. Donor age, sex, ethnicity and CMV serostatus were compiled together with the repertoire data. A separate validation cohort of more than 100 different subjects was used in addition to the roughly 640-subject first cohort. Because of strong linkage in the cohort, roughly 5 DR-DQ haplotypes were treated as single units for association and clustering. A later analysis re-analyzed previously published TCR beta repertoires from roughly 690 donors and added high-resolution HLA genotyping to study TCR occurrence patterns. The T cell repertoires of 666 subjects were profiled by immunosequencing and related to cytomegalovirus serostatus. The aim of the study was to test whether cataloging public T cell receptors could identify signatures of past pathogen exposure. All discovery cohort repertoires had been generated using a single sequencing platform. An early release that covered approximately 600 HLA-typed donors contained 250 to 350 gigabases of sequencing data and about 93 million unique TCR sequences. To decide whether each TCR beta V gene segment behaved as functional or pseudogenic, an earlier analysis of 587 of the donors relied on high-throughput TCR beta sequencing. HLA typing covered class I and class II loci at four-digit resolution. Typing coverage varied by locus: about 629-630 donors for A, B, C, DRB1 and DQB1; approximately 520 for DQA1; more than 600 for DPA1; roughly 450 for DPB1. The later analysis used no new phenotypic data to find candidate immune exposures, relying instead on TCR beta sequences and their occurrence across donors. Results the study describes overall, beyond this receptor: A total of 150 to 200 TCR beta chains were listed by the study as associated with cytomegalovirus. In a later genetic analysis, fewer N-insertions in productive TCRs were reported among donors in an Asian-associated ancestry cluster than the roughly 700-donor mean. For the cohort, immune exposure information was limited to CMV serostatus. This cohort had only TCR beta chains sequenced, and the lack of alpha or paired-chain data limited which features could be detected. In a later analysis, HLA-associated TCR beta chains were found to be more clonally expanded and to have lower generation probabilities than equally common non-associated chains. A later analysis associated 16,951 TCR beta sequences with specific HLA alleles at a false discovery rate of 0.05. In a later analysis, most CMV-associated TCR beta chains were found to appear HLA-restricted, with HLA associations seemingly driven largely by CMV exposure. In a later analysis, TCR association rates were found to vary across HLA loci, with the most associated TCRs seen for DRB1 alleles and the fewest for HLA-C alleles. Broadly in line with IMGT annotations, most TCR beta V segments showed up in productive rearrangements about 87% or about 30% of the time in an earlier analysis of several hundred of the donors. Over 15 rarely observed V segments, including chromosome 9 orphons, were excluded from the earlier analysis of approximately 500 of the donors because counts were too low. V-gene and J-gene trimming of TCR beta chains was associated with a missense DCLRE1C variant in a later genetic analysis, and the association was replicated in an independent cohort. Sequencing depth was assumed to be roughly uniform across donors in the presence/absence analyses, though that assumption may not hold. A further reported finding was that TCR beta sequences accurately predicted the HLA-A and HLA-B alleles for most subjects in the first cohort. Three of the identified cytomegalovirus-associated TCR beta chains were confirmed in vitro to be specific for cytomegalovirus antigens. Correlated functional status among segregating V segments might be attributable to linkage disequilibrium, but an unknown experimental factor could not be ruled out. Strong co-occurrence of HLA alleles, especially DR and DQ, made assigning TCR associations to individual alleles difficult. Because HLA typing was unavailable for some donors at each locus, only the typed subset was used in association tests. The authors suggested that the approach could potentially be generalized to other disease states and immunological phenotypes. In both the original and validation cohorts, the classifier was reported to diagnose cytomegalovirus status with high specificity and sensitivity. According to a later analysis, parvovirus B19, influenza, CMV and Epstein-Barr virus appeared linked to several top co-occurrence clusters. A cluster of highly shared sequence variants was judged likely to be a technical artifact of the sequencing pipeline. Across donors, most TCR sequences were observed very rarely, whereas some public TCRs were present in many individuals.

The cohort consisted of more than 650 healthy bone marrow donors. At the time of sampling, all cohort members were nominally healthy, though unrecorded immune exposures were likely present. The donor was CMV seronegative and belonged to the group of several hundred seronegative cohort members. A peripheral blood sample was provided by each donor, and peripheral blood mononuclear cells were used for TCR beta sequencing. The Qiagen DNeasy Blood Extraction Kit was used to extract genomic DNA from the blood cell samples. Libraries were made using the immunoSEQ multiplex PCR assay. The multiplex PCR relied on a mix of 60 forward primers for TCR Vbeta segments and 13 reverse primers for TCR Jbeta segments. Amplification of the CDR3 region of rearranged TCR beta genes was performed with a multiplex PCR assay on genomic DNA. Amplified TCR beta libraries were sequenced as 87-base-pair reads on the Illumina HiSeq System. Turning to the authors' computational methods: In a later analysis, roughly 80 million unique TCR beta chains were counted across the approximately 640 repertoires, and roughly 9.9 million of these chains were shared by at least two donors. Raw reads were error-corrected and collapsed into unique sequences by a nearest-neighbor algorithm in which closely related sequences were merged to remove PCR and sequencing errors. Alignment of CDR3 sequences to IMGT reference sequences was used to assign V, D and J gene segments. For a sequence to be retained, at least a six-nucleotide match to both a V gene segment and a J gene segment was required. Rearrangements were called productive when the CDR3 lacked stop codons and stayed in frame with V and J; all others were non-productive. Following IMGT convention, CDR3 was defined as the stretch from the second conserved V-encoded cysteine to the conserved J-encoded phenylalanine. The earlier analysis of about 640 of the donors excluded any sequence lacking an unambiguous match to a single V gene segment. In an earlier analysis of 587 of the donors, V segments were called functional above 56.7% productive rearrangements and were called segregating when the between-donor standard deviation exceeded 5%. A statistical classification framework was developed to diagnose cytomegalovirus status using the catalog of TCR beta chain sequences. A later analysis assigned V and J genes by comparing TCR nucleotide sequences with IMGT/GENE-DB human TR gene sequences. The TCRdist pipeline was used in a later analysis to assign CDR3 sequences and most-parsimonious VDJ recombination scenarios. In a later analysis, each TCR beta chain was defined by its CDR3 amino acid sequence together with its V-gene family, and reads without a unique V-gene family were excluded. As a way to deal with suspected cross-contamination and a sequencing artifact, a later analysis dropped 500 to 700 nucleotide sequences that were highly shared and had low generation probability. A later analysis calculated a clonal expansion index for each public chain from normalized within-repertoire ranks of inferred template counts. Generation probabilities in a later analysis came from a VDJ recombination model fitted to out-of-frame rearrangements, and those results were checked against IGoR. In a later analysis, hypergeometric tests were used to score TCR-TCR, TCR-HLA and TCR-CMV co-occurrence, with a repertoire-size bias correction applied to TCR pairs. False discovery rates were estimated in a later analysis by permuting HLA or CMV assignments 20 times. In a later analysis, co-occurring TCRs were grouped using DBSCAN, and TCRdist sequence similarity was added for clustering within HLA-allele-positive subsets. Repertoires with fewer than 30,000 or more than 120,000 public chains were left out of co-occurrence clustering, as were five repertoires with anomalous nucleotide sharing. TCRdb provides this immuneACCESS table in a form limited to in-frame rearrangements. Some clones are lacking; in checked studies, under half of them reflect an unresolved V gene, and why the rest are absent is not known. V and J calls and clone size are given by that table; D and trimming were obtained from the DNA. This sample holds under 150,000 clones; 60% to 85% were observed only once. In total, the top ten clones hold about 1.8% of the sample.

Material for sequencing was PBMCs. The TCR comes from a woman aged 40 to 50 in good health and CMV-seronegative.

The sequence in DNA is TGCGCCAGCAGCCACTTGGGGGACAGGGGGAACACCGGGGAGCTGTTTTTT. Its amino acids are CASSHLGDRGNTGELFF. Recombination joined TRBV5-1 with TRBJ2-2; TRBD1 lines up with 10 middle nucleotides. CDR1 and CDR2, per the germline V gene, are SGHRS and YFSETQ. Trimmed from V: 4 bases; trimmed from J: 1 base; junction bases lacking a gene match: 7. Inclusive of the bounding cysteine and phenylalanine, the CDR3 is 17 residues long. Just the 51-base CDR3 DNA is kept, in frame starting at base 1.